This T cell receptor (beta chain) emerged from a study of cytomegalovirus exposure and HLA in healthy donors. The J segment lost 0 bases and the V segment lost 5 bases, leaving 3 bases of the junction unmatched. Looked up from germline, CDR1 is SGHVS and CDR2 is FNYEAQ. There are 17 residues in the CDR3. Amplification used 60 Vbeta primers and 13 Jbeta primers. Measured with immunoSEQ multiplex PCR; TCRdb has only the in-frame clones, and not every one. Of under 150,000 clones in the sample, over 75% are singletons; the top ten hold 1.7%. The receptor's source is a woman aged 25 to 45 in good health and CMV-seronegative. Material for sequencing was PBMCs. The chain combines TRBV7-6 with TRBJ2-6; 11 bases match TRBD1. CDR3 bases: TGTGCCAGCAGCGGCGGGACAGGGGGCTCTGGGGCCAACGTCCTGACTTTC. It translates to CASSGGTGGSGANVLTF. Drawing the rest from reference TRBV7-6 and TRBJ2-6, the complete variable domain is GAGVSQSPRYKVTKRGQDVALRCDPISGHVSLYWYRQALGQGPEFLTYFNYEAQQDKSGLPNDRFSAERPEGSISTLTIQRTEQRDSAMYRCASSGGTGGSGANVLTFGAGSRLTVL.